This entry lists 19 T cell receptor beta chains sequenced from one sample in a study of blood T cell repertoires in COVID-19. Sequenced by immunoSEQ multiplex PCR; TCRdb stores in-frame clones only, minus some. The sample holds roughly 250,000 clones, approximately 85% seen once. The source material was PBMCs or T cells enriched from blood (not recorded which). The source is a woman in her 30s who had recovered from COVID-19.

The chain uses TRBV28 and TRBJ1-5, with no clear D. The V and J ends lost 7 bases and 0 bases respectively, with 16 bases between them. Germline CDR1 and CDR2: MDHEN and SYDVKM. The CDR3 loop spans 16 amino acids. CDR3 sequence (DNA): TGTGCCAGCACATCCCAGCGGCGTTATAGCAATCAGCCCCAGCATTTT. Translating gives CASTSQRRYSNQPQHF.

The chain employs TRBV7-9 and TRBJ2-1; TRBD2 matches 14 bases. CDR3 length: 17 residues. Trimming took 5 bases from V and 3 from J; bases not matched to a gene: 6. CDR1 is SEHNR and CDR2 is FQNEAQ in the germline V gene (reference sequence). CDR3 bases: TGTGCCAGCAGCCTCGGGACTAGCGGGAGTTACTACAATGAGCAGTTCTTC. Its translation is CASSLGTSGSYYNEQFF.

This clone was found once. The sample holds other DNA sequences that translate to the same CDR3. V is TRBV5-1 and J is TRBJ2-5; 8 positions agree with TRBD1. The CDR3 extends over 14 amino acids. CDR1 and CDR2 (germline): SGHRS, YFSETQ. V was clipped by 1 base and J by 2 bases; unmatched bases: 1. CDR3 DNA: TGCGCCAGCAGCTTGACAGGGGGACAAGAGACCCAGTACTTC. Amino acids: CASSLTGGQETQYF. Combining the CDR3 with reference TRBV5-1 and TRBJ2-5 gives the whole variable domain KAGVTQTPRYLIKTRGQQVTLSCSPISGHRSVSWYQQTPGQGLQFLFEYFSETQRNKGNFPGRFSGRQFSNSRSEMNVSTLELGDSALYLCASSLTGGQETQYFGPGTRLLVL.

The chain links TRBV9 to TRBJ2-2, with a weak D call TRBD2 (5 bases). V was cut by 0 bases and J by 4 bases, with 10 bases left in between. CDR1 and CDR2 from the germline V gene are SGDLS and YYNGEE. The length of the CDR3 is 15 residues. The CDR3 DNA reads as TGTGCCAGCAGCGTAGCGGGGTCGGGCACCGGGGAGCTGTTTTTT. Protein product: CASSVAGSGTGELFF.

This clone occurred once. The V and J genes are TRBV5-4 and TRBJ2-2, with a tentative D call TRBD2 (6 bases). This CDR3 has 14 residues. The germline CDR1 and CDR2 sequences are SGHNT and YYREEE (reference sequence). The V and J ends lost 2 bases and 4 bases respectively, with 9 bases between them. Written as DNA, the CDR3 is TGTGCCAGCAGCTTAGGAGGGTCCACCGGGGAGCTGTTTTTT. It encodes CASSLGGSTGELFF.

The chain couples TRBV9 to TRBJ2-7, with 7 positions matching TRBD2. Germline V lookup: CDR1 SGDLS, CDR2 YYNGEE. This CDR3 is 15 amino acids long. Trimming took 0 bases from V and 0 from J; bases not matched to a gene: 3. CDR3 amino acids: CASSVESGDSYEQYF. The CDR3 DNA sequence: TGTGCCAGCAGCGTAGAGAGCGGGGACTCCTACGAGCAGTACTTC.

This chain connects TRBV5-6 to TRBJ2-1, with D perhaps matching TRBD1 (5 bases). Germline CDR1 reads SGHDT; CDR2 reads YYEEEE. The CDR3 spans 16 residues. V lost 3 bases and J 5 bases, leaving 18 bases between the germline ends. Here the CDR3 DNA reads TGTGCCAGCAGCTCGGTCTACAGGATGATGGACAATGAGCAGTTCTTC. Translating gives CASSSVYRMMDNEQFF.

The gene calls are TRBV6-4 and TRBJ2-3; 9 nucleotides agree with TRBD2. Germline CDR1 reads MRHNA; CDR2 reads SNTAGT. The CDR3 loop spans 14 amino acids. With 5 bases clipped from V and 5 bases from J, the junction kept 5 bases outside the gene matches. This chain's CDR3 is CASSNLAGQDTQYF. The CDR3 DNA follows: TGTGCCAGCAGTAACCTAGCGGGGCAAGATACGCAGTATTTT.

V usage is TRBV23-1 and J usage is TRBJ1-1, with TRBD1 matching over 8 bases. TRBV23-1 is sorted into the ORF group, with uncertain function. V lost 2 bases and J lost 5; bases outside the gene matches: 7. CDR3 length: 15 residues. The CDR3 protein is CASSQRSTGGTEAFF. Here the CDR3 DNA reads TGCGCCAGCAGTCAACGCTCTACAGGGGGAACTGAAGCTTTCTTT.

The gene calls are TRBV5-4 and TRBJ2-7; 8 nucleotides agree with TRBD1. This CDR3 spans 14 amino acids. CDR1 and CDR2 (germline): SGHNT, YYREEE (reference sequence). V trimming: 4 bases; J trimming: 4 bases; junction bases outside the gene matches: 7. The CDR3 is CASSIRGLSYEQYF. The DNA for the CDR3 is TGTGCCAGCAGCATCAGGGGGCTATCGTACGAGCAGTACTTC.

The chain uses TRBV4-1 and TRBJ2-7; D perhaps matches TRBD1 (5 bases). CDR1 and CDR2 (germline): MGHRA, YSYEKL. The CDR3 extends over 15 amino acids. Trimming removed 1 base at V and 6 bases at J, with 16 bases between. The CDR3 DNA reads TGCGCCAGCAGCCAAGGCCTGGCTGGGGCCGGCGAGCAGTACTTC. Translating gives CASSQGLAGAGEQYF.

The chain carries TRBV25-1 and TRBJ2-1; D may be TRBD2 (5 bases). V shed 3 bases and J shed 0 bases, with 12 bases lying between them. CDR3 size: 16 residues. The germline V gene has CDR1 MGHDK and CDR2 SYGVNS. CDR3 bases: TGTGCCAGCAGTGATTCCGGGAAAAGCTCCTACAATGAGCAGTTCTTC. Its protein product is CASSDSGKSSYNEQFF.

The sample holds a few counts of this clone. V gene TRBV11-2 combines with J gene TRBJ2-2, with a weak D call TRBD2 (6 bases). V was trimmed by 4 bases and J by 6 bases, leaving 18 bases between them. CDR1 SGHAT and CDR2 FQNNGV come from the germline V gene. The length of the CDR3 is 16 residues. The CDR3 nucleotides are TGTGCCAGCAGCTCCATAGGCCGGGGGTTTTCCGGGGAGCTGTTTTTT. Its protein is CASSSIGRGFSGELFF.

The chain is built from TRBV4-2 and TRBJ1-2, with 7 bases matching TRBD1. The trim removed 2 bases at V and 5 bases at J, leaving 8 bases unmatched. Looked up from germline, CDR1 is LGHNA and CDR2 is YNFKEQ. The CDR3 runs 15 residues. The CDR3 protein is CASSQSGTARYGYTF. CDR3 coding DNA: TGTGCCAGCAGCCAATCCGGGACAGCTAGGTATGGCTACACCTTC.

The chain recombines TRBV11-2 with TRBJ2-5; D is ambiguous. The CDR3 sequence is 13 residues long. In germline, CDR1 is SGHAT, CDR2 FQNNGV. The CDR3 region is CASLRWFEETQYF. The CDR3 coding sequence is TGTGCATCTTTACGGTGGTTCGAAGAGACCCAGTACTTC.

The chain joins TRBV27 to TRBJ2-7, with 13 bases aligning to TRBD2. Germline assignment: CDR1 MNHEY and CDR2 SMNVEV (reference sequence). The ends lost 6 bases at V and 2 bases at J; junction bases unmatched: 4. This CDR3 contains 15 residues. The CDR3 nucleotides are TGTGCCAGCAGATACGGGACTAGCGGGACCTACGAGCAGTACTTC. Its translation is CASRYGTSGTYEQYF.

The chain has TRBV4-2 and TRBJ2-5; 8 bases match TRBD2. The germline V gene has CDR1 LGHNA and CDR2 YNFKEQ. The V gene end was trimmed by 4 bases and the J gene end by 2 bases; junction bases not matched to a gene: 6. The CDR3 consists of 15 residues. As DNA, the CDR3 is TGTGCCAGCAGCCCGTGGATAGCGGGGCAAGAGACCCAGTACTTC. Amino acid sequence: CASSPWIAGQETQYF.

The CDR3: CSASRGHEQFF. In DNA form, the CDR3 reads TGCAGTGCTAGCAGGGGACATGAGCAGTTCTTC. The V gene is TRBV20-1, the J gene TRBJ2-1, with a weak D call TRBD1 (6 bases). The CDR3 loop spans 11 amino acids. The germline gives CDR1 DFQATT, CDR2 SNEGSKA (reference sequence). The germline V and J ends were trimmed by 3 bases and 8 bases, with 8 bases remaining between them.

The chain has TRBV24-1 and TRBJ2-1; 10 positions agree with TRBD2. CDR1 is KGHDR, CDR2 SFDVKD, per germline. V lost 4 bases to trimming and J lost 7 bases; unmatched junction nucleotides: 3. The CDR3 sequence is 14 residues long. CDR3 sequence (DNA): TGTGCCACCAGTGAGCTAGCGGGAGAAAATGAGCAGTTCTTC. It is translated as CATSELAGENEQFF.